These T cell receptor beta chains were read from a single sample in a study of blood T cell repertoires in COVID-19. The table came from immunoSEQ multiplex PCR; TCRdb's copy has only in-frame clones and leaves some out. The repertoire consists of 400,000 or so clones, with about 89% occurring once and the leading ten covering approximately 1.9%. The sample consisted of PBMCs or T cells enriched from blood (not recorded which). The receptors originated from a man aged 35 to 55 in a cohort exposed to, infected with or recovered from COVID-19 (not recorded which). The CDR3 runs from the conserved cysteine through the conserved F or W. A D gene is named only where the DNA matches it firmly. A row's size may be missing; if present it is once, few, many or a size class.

cdr3_nt: TGTGCCAGCAGCTTAGGGCGGCTGAACACTGAAGCTTTCTTT; cdr3_aa: CASSLGRLNTEAFF; clone_size: NA; d_call: NA; v_call: TRBV7-9; cdr3_length: 14; j_call: TRBJ1-1
cdr3_nt: TGTGCCAGCAGCTTAAGGACAGGCGCGAACACCGGGGAGCTGTTTTTT; cdr3_aa: CASSLRTGANTGELFF; clone_size: NA; d_call: TRBD1; v_call: TRBV7-3; cdr3_length: 16; j_call: TRBJ2-2
cdr3_nt: TGCGCCAGCGGGCATTCGAACACCGGGGAGCTGTTTTTT; cdr3_aa: CASGHSNTGELFF; clone_size: NA; d_call: NA; v_call: TRBV4-1; cdr3_length: 13; j_call: TRBJ2-2
cdr3_nt: TGTGCCAGCTGCAGGACAGGGATGAACACTGAAGCTTTCTTT; cdr3_aa: CASCRTGMNTEAFF; clone_size: NA; d_call: TRBD1; v_call: TRBV2; cdr3_length: 14; j_call: TRBJ1-1
cdr3_nt: TGTGCCAGTAGTAGCCGACAGGGCCTTGCTCCCTTCTTC; cdr3_aa: CASSSRQGLAPFF; clone_size: NA; d_call: TRBD1; v_call: TRBV19; cdr3_length: 13; j_call: TRBJ1-2
cdr3_nt: TGCGCCAGCAGGCAACAGGGTAACACTGAAGCTTTCTTT; cdr3_aa: CASRQQGNTEAFF; clone_size: NA; d_call: NA; v_call: TRBV5-1; cdr3_length: 13; j_call: TRBJ1-1
cdr3_nt: TGTGCCAGCAGCACGGGAGCGGCCTACGAGCAGTACTTC; cdr3_aa: CASSTGAAYEQYF; clone_size: NA; d_call: NA; v_call: TRBV28; cdr3_length: 13; j_call: TRBJ2-7
cdr3_nt: TGCGCCAGCAGCCGCGACAGGGCTCGTGGCTACACCTTC; cdr3_aa: CASSRDRARGYTF; clone_size: NA; d_call: TRBD1; v_call: TRBV10-1; cdr3_length: 13; j_call: TRBJ1-2
cdr3_nt: TGTGCCAGTAGCCAGGACTGGAATTCACCCCTCCACTTT; cdr3_aa: CASSQDWNSPLHF; clone_size: few; d_call: NA; v_call: TRBV19; cdr3_length: 13; j_call: TRBJ1-6
cdr3_nt: TGTGCCTGGAGTGTACTAGCGACTGTTTCCTACAATGAGCAGTTCTTC; cdr3_aa: CAWSVLATVSYNEQFF; clone_size: NA; d_call: TRBD2; v_call: TRBV30; cdr3_length: 16; j_call: TRBJ2-1
cdr3_nt: TGTGCCAGCAGCCCGCTCATAAACTCGAACATTCAGTACTTC; cdr3_aa: CASSPLINSNIQYF; clone_size: NA; d_call: NA; v_call: TRBV14; cdr3_length: 14; j_call: TRBJ2-4
cdr3_nt: TGCGCCAGCAGCTCCAGGACAGGGGGCTTAGATACTGAAGCTTTCTTT; cdr3_aa: CASSSRTGGLDTEAFF; clone_size: NA; d_call: TRBD1; v_call: TRBV5-1; cdr3_length: 16; j_call: TRBJ1-1
cdr3_nt: TGTGCCAGCAGCAGAGGGACACCGAACACTGAAGCTTTCTTT; cdr3_aa: CASSRGTPNTEAFF; clone_size: NA; d_call: NA; v_call: TRBV3-1/TRBV3-2; cdr3_length: 14; j_call: TRBJ1-1
cdr3_nt: TGTGCCACCTCGGGACAGAGAGGCACTGAAGCTTTCTTT; cdr3_aa: CATSGQRGTEAFF; clone_size: NA; d_call: TRBD1; v_call: TRBV12-3/TRBV12-4; cdr3_length: 13; j_call: TRBJ1-1
cdr3_nt: TGTGCTAGTGGTTTAGGACAGGCCGGCTACAATGAGCAGTTCTTC; cdr3_aa: CASGLGQAGYNEQFF; clone_size: once; d_call: TRBD1; v_call: TRBV12-5; cdr3_length: 15; j_call: TRBJ2-1